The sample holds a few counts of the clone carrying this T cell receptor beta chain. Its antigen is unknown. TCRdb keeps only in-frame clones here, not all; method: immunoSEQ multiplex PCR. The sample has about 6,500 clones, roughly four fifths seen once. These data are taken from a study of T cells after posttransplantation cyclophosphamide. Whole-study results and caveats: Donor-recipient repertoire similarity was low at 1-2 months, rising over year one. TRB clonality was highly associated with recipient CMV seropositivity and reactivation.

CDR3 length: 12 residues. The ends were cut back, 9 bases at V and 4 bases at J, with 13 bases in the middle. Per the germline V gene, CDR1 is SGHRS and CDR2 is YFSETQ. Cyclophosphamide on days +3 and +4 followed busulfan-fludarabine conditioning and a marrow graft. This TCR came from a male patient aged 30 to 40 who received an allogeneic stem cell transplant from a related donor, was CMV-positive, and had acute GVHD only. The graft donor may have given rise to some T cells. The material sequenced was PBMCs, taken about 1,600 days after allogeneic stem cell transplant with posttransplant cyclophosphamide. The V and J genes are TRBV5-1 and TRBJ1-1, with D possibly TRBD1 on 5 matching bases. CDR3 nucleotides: TGCGCCACCCCCCCCGGGGGCACTGAAGCTTTCTTT. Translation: CATPPGGTEAFF.